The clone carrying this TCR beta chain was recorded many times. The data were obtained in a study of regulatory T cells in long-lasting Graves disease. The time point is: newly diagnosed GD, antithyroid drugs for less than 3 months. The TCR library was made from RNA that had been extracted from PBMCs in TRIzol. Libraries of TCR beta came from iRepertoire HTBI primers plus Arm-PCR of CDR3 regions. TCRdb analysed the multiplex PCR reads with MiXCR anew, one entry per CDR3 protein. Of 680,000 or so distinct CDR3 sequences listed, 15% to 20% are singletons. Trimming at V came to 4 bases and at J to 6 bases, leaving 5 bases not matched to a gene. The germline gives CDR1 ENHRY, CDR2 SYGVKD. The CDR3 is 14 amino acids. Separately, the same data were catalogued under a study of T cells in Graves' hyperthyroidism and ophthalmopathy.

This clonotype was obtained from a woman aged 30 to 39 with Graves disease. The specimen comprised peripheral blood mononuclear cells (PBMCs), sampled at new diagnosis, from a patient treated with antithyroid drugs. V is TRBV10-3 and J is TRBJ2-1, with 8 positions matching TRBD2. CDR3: CAISGSGIGNEQFF. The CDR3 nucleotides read TGTGCCATCAGTGGTAGCGGGATCGGCAATGAGCAGTTCTTC.